This T cell receptor beta chain derives from a study of beta chain features in type 1 diabetes (dated by TCRdb to 2017 to 2018). Looking at the study overall: No differences in mean age, gender distribution, total cell number or subset yield were found between patients and healthy donors. A total of 90 million to 140 million sorted cells were examined across all samples, and RNA yield correlated strongly with the number of cells per subset. In the study, TCRB repertoires of sorted circulating CD4+ T cell subsets from recently diagnosed type 1 diabetes patients were compared with those of matched healthy donors. Regulatory and stem cell-like memory subsets were isolated from only 8 patients and about 8 healthy donors, whereas naive and central memory subsets came from all 30 or so donors.

Looking up the germline V gene (reference sequence) yields CDR1 SGHNT and CDR2 YYREEE. Counted from cysteine to phenylalanine, this CDR3 has 15 amino acids. Only the CDR3 DNA stays, 45 bases, in frame from base 1. The germline ends are 12 bases apart after V is trimmed by 2 bases and J by 1 base. The entire isolated RNA was reverse transcribed using the High Capacity cDNA Reverse Transcription Kit, and thus expressed TCRB transcripts were sequenced. Naive, central memory and regulatory T cell samples underwent deep immunoSEQ sequencing, averaging roughly 3.3 million total reads per sample. After sorted cells were lysed in RLT buffer, RNA was extracted with DNase-treated RNeasy Micro or Mini kits, with the choice depending on cell number. To prevent cross-contamination, every cell subset was processed on its own, while patient and healthy donor samples were processed together. The immunoSEQ multiplex PCR was used to amplify TCRB sequences from cDNA, generating 87-bp fragments that spanned the CDR3 region. Sequencing of the amplicons was done on the Illumina HiSeq platform. In the authors' own workflow: PCR bias was corrected computationally using synthetic template baselines, and reads within Hamming distance 2 were collapsed, with unmergeable singletons discarded. By aligning reads against IMGT, V, D and J genes, CDR3 length, and insertions or deletions at six rearrangement sites were assigned. Within each subset, clonotype counts were normalized to the number of sorted cells before true diversity and Gini coefficients were calculated with the tcR R package. The overlap coefficient, calculated on TCRB nucleotide sequences, was used to measure repertoire sharing. In TCRdb, the immuneACCESS table is reduced to in-frame sequences with V and J assigned. These tables do not hold every clone; where another copy was compared, an unresolved V gene accounts for under half, and the others remain unexplained. V, J and clone size were drawn from that table, and D and trimming were deduced from the DNA. This sample gives fewer than 150,000 clones in total; less than 8.5% of them show up just once. The ten largest make up about 1.4% of the sample.

Concerning this clone itself: Its antigen remains unidentified. It has no much larger one-base neighbor in the sample; base qualities were not kept.

Broad study findings and their caveats: PCR might favor shorter templates, but patient and control samples were amplified and corrected together, so any skew would affect both groups equally. Type 1 diabetes patients showed a moderate but significant shortening of TCRB CDR3 length in all four CD4+ subsets. Because cDNA was sequenced instead of genomic DNA, highly expressing activated cells could be over-represented, though the groups showed no difference in activation or CD3 levels. At VDJ recombination sites, type 1 diabetes patients had fewer insertions and more deleted nucleotides, which implies abnormalities in thymic rearrangement. HLA sub-analyses involved small numbers of individuals, so any influence of HLA type on TCRB rearrangement remained unresolved. Naive, central memory and regulatory TCRB repertoires appeared more similar among patients than among healthy donors.

From each donor, a single peripheral blood sample of around 0.12 L on average was drawn into heparinised tubes. A BD FACSAria II and a panel including CD45RO, CCR7, CD25, CD127, CD95 and CD27 were used to sort naive, central memory, regulatory and stem cell-like memory CD4+ T cells. Every sorted population had a purity above 95%. PBMCs were separated immediately by Lymphoprep density gradient centrifugation and were stained directly, without being cultured. Samples were stained and sorted in pairs, with one healthy donor and one patient per experiment, so that batch effects were minimized. The clonotype originates from a woman in her twenties or thirties in good health. Sample: central memory CD4+ T cells from blood. The rearranged segments are TRBV5-4 and TRBJ2-5; the D region possibly corresponds to TRBD1 (5 bases align). The CDR3 protein sequence reads: CASSFRQGFQETQYF. In nucleotides, the sequence is TGTGCCAGCAGCTTCCGCCAGGGTTTCCAAGAGACCCAGTACTTC.